These 13 T cell receptor beta chains were sequenced from one sample in a study of tumor and adjacent non-tumor tissue in lung cancer. The library came from three nested PCR rounds adapted from ARM-PCR protocols. TCRdb re-derived calls from the multiplex PCR reads in MiXCR, one entry per CDR3 protein. Of over 110,000 distinct CDR3 sequences in the sample, approximately 64% were seen once. RNA was extracted from bulk tissue without any cell sorting. Sequencing used lung tumor tissue. The receptors stem from a man aged 60-69 years with small cell lung cancer.

A note on this clonotype: The CDR3 does not end in the conserved phenylalanine or tryptophan, so this is likely a read error. The genes are TRBV11-2 and TRBJ1-2, with D possibly matching TRBD1 (6 bases). From germline, CDR1 is SGHAT and CDR2 FQNNGV. This CDR3 region has 15 residues. V lost 1 base to trimming and J lost 5 bases, with 14 bases between them. The CDR3 here is CASSLGGAVKYGYTI. CDR3 bases: TGTGCCAGCAGCTTAGGGGGGGCAGTGAAATATGGCTACACCATC.

The count of this clonotype is one. The junction departs from germline at one end; a sequencing error may be responsible. The CDR3 bases are TGTGCCAGCAGCTTCGTCATCCGGAGCACTGAAGCTTTCTTC. This sequence encodes CASSFVIRSTEAFF. The chain carries TRBV11-2 and TRBJ1-1; D not resolved. Germline CDR1 and CDR2: SGHAT and FQNNGV. There are 14 residues in the CDR3. The whole variable domain, remainder taken from reference TRBV11-2 and TRBJ1-1, is EAGVAQSPRYKIIEKRQSVAFWCNPISGHATLYWYQQILGQGPKLLIQFQNNGVVDDSQLPKDRFSAERLKGVDSTLKIQPAKLEDSAVYLCASSFVIRSTEAFFGQGTRLTVV.

As regards this clonotype: Its ends do not fully match the called genes, so a read error is possible. The genes are TRBV4-1 and TRBJ1-5, with 7 bases fitting TRBD1. TRBJ2-3 explains the end of the DNA better; the J call may be wrong. This CDR3 contains 15 residues. Germline V lookup: CDR1 MGHRA, CDR2 YSYEKL. DNA of the CDR3: TGCACCAGCAGCCAACAGACAGGGTACGATCAGCCCCAGTATTTT. This encodes CTSSQQTGYDQPQYF.

The gene calls are TRBV12-3 or TRBV12-4 and TRBJ2-1; 10 bases fit TRBD2. V trimming: 7 bases; J trimming: 7 bases; junction bases outside the gene matches: 4. The CDR3 length is 13 residues. Here the CDR3 DNA reads TGTGCCAGCATCGCTAGCGGGGGTAATGAGCAGTTCTTC. Amino acid sequence: CASIASGGNEQFF.

The rearrangement links TRBV5-4 to TRBJ2-1; D is possibly TRBD2 (6 bases). The ends were cut back, 4 bases at V and 1 base at J, with 12 bases in the middle. The germline gives CDR1 SGHNT, CDR2 YYREEE (reference sequence). The CDR3 has 15 residues. The CDR3 bases are TGTGCCAGCAGCCCTTCCGGGACTTCCTACAATGAGCAGTTCTTC. Protein sequence: CASSPSGTSYNEQFF.

As for this clonotype: As the CDR3 is not closed by the conserved phenylalanine or tryptophan, this likely results from a read error. V gene TRBV11-2 combines with J gene TRBJ2-1, with 13 nucleotides matching TRBD2. Germline values: CDR1 SGHAT, CDR2 FQNNGV. The J segment lost 8 bases and the V segment lost 2 bases, leaving 9 bases of the junction unmatched. CDR3 length: 17 residues. This CDR3 reads CASSLRRTSGRAHEQFL. The CDR3 DNA reads TGTGCCAGCAGCTTAAGGCGTACTAGCGGGAGGGCCCATGAGCAGTTCTTA.

In regard to this clonotype: A read error may produce the germline difference seen at one junction end. The chain recombines TRBV12-3 or TRBV12-4 with TRBJ2-3; D possibly matches TRBD1 or TRBD2 (5 bases each). The CDR3 covers 19 residues. Written as DNA, the CDR3 is TGTGCCAGCAGTTATTCCAGGGTGGGAGTAGCCCTCGGCACAGATGCGCAGTATTTT. It translates to CASSYSRVGVALGTDAQYF.

Points on this clonotype: Being one base from a much bigger clone, this may be a read error. This rearrangement joins TRBV29-1 to TRBJ2-1, with 7 bases lining up with TRBD2. The J segment lost 7 bases and the V segment lost 4 bases, leaving 10 bases of the junction unmatched. Germline V CDR1 and CDR2: SQVTM, ANQGSEA. This CDR3 spans 14 amino acids. The CDR3 spells CSVGEISGRNEQFF. The CDR3 region has the DNA TGCAGCGTTGGAGAGATTAGCGGGCGTAATGAGCAGTTCTTC.

In its sample, this clonotype was seen many times. CDR3 DNA: TGTGCCAGCAGTCTTCATAGCGGGAGGGCCCGAGAGACCCAGTACTTC. Residues: CASSLHSGRARETQYF. The genes are TRBV28 and TRBJ2-5; 11 bases agree with TRBD2. CDR1 and CDR2 (germline): MDHEN, SYDVKM. The CDR3 length is 16 residues. J gave up 4 bases and V 5 bases, and 9 bases lay outside the gene matches.

On this clonotype itself: One end of the junction fails to match germline, which may point to a read error. This chain connects TRBV11-2 to TRBJ1-1, with TRBD1 identical over 10 bases. Germline values: CDR1 SGHAT, CDR2 FQNNGV. There are 14 residues in the CDR3. The DNA for the CDR3 is TGTGCCAGCAGCTTGACAGGGGGCAACTCTGAAGCTTTGTTT. Translation gives CASSLTGGNSEALF. The full variable domain, in which reference TRBV11-2 and TRBJ1-1 provide the parts outside the CDR3, is EAGVAQSPRYKIIEKRQSVAFWCNPISGHATLYWYQQILGQGPKLLIQFQNNGVVDDSQLPKDRFSAERLKGVDSTLKIQPAKLEDSAVYLCASSLTGGNSEALFGQGTRLTVV.

In this sample, this clonotype turned up a few times. CDR3 sequence reads: CASSLGGAPNTEAFF. CDR3 in DNA: TGTGCCAGCAGCTTAGGTGGGGCTCCGAACACTGAAGCTTTCTTT. J is TRBJ1-1 and V is TRBV7-9; tentative D call: TRBD1 (5 bases). There are 15 residues in the CDR3. V dropped 1 base and J dropped 1 base, with 10 bases sitting between them. Germline V gene data show CDR1 as SEHNR and CDR2 as FQNEAQ (reference sequence).

CDR3 residues: CASSVGQGETQYF. The CDR3 DNA follows: TGCGCCAGCAGCGTGGGACAGGGGGAGACCCAGTACTTC. The gene calls are TRBV5-1 and TRBJ2-5; TRBD1 matches at 10 bases. CDR3 length: 13 amino acids. Trimming removed 4 bases from V and 5 bases from J; junction bases left unmatched: 2. Germline V gives CDR1 SGHRS, CDR2 YFSETQ.

Note on this clonotype: One end of the junction fails to match germline, which may point to a read error. V is TRBV29-1 and J is TRBJ2-3, with TRBD2 matching over 8 bases. This CDR3 contains 14 residues. Per germline, CDR1 SQVTM and CDR2 ANQGSEA. CDR3 DNA sequence: TGCAGCGTTGGACTAGCGTCTAGCACAGATAGGCAGTATTTT. Translated: CSVGLASSTDRQYF.